The 9 T cell receptor beta chains listed next were all sequenced from one sample in a study of response to subunit inactivated influenza vaccine (dated by TCRdb to about 2018). Library method: RT-PCR. Sequencing was carried out with an Illumina HiSeq 2500. TCRdb reanalyzed the raw reads on its own, using fastp at Q25 for trimming and MiXCR for clone calling, and kept in-frame beta chains. For every CDR3 protein sequence, its rows merge into one entry that carries the most common genes and DNA. The sample table records more than 700,000 distinct CDR3 sequences; around 20% of these occur just once. Clones ranked in the top ten supply roughly 10% of the sample. The specimen was PBMCs from blood, collected about 5 days after vaccination. The source is a man aged 50-59 years who received an inactivated influenza vaccine. Donor details come from another sample of the same person, matched by shared clones.

The V call is TRBV9, the J call TRBJ2-2; 7 bases are a match to TRBD2. CDR1 and CDR2 from the germline V gene are SGDLS and YYNGEE. CDR3 length equals 14 residues. Losses at the gene ends were 2 bases for V and 3 bases for J; bases not matched to a gene: 1. CDR3 sequence (DNA): TGTGCCAGCAGCGTTCTAGCGGACACCGGGGAGCTGTTTTTT. This sequence encodes CASSVLADTGELFF.

This clonotype was seen a few times. This chain links TRBV20-1 with TRBJ2-7; 9 nucleotides agree with TRBD2. The germline V gene encodes CDR1 DFQATT and CDR2 SNEGSKA (reference sequence). The trim removed 3 bases at V and 3 bases at J, leaving 6 bases unmatched. CDR3 length: 14 amino acids. For the CDR3, the DNA is TGCAGTGCTAGCGTCGGGACTAGCAGCTACGAGCAGTACTTC. Encoded protein: CSASVGTSSYEQYF.

The CDR3 DNA reads TGTGCCAGCTCCTCGTACCCAGACACAGATACGCAGTATTTT. Translation gives CASSSYPDTDTQYF. The V gene is TRBV7-2, the J gene TRBJ2-3; no reliable D call. The CDR3 covers 14 residues. The germline V gene has CDR1 SGHTA and CDR2 FQGNSA. V was shortened by 8 bases and J by 2 bases, with 14 bases between the two germline ends.

This rearrangement joins TRBV27 to TRBJ1-1; tentative D call: TRBD1 (5 bases). Germline CDR1 and CDR2: MNHEY and SMNVEV (reference sequence). V lost 3 bases to trimming and J lost 1 base, with 9 bases between them. The CDR3 loop spans 14 amino acids. The CDR3 region has the DNA TGTGCCAGCAGTTTGACAGCGACGAACACTGAAGCTTTCTTT. Translated: CASSLTATNTEAFF.

V usage is TRBV29-1 and J usage is TRBJ2-5; TRBD2 agrees at 8 bases. The CDR3 is 16 residues long. CDR1 is SQVTM and CDR2 is ANQGSEA in the germline V gene. The V and J ends lost 6 bases and 5 bases, in that order; junction bases with no gene match: 17. The CDR3 region has the DNA TGCAGCGTCAGTCCCCAGACGGGGGGGACTGGGGAGACCCAGTACTTC. This codes for CSVSPQTGGTGETQYF.

This clonotype occurred a few times. CDR3 loop: CASTYDTEAFF. The CDR3 DNA follows: TGCGCCAGCACCTACGACACTGAAGCTTTCTTT. This chain links TRBV5-1 with TRBJ1-1; the D is unclear. CDR3 length: 11 amino acids. Germline V CDR1 and CDR2: SGHRS, YFSETQ. Trimming removed 6 bases from V and 3 bases from J, with 6 bases in between.

This chain connects TRBV4-1 to TRBJ2-7; D is unresolved. The CDR3 loop spans 13 amino acids. V was shortened by 4 bases and J by 6 bases, with 13 bases between the two germline ends. Germline lookup yields CDR1 MGHRA and CDR2 YSYEKL. The CDR3 protein is CASSPQTRFEQYF. The CDR3 nucleotides are TGCGCCAGCAGCCCTCAGACCAGGTTCGAGCAGTACTTC.

The rearrangement joins TRBV5-6 to TRBJ2-7, with D hard to call. Trimming pared 0 bases from V and 4 bases from J, leaving 8 bases between. The CDR3 has 13 amino acids. In germline, CDR1 is SGHDT, CDR2 YYEEEE. The CDR3 reads CASSLDSKYEQYF. Written as DNA, the CDR3 is TGTGCCAGCAGCTTGGACAGTAAATACGAGCAGTACTTC.

A few counts support this clonotype. The chain joins TRBV12-3 or TRBV12-4 to TRBJ2-1; 12 bases align to TRBD2. V shed 2 bases and J 14 bases; nucleotides not matched to a gene: 7. The CDR3 spans 14 residues. CDR3 region: CASSLTSGGPREFF. The CDR3 nucleotides read TGTGCCAGCAGTTTAACTAGCGGGGGGCCCAGGGAGTTCTTC.